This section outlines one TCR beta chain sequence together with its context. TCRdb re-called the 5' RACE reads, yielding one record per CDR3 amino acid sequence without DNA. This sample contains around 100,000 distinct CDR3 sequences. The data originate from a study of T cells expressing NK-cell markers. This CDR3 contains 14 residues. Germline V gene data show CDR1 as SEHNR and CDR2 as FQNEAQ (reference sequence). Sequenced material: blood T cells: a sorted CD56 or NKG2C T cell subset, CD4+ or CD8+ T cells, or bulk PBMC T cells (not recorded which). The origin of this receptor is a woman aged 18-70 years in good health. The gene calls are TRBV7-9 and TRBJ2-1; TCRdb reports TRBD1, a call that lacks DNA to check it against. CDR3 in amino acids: CASSLGDRDVEQFF.